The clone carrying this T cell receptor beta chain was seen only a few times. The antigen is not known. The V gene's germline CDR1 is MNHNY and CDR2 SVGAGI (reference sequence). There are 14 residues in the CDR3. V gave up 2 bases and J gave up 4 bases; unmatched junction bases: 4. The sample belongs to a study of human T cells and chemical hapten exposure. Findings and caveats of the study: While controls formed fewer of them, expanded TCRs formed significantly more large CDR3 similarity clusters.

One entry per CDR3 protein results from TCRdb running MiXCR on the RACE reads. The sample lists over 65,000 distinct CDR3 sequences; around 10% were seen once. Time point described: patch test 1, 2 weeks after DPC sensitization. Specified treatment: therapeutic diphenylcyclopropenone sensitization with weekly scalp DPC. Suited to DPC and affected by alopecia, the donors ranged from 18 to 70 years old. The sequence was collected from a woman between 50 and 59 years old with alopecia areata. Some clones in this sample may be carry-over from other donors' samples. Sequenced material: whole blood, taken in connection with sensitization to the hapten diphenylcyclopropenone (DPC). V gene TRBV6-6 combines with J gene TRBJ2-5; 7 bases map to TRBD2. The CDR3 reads CASSYQTGGETQYF. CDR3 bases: TGTGCCAGCAGTTACCAGACGGGAGGAGAGACCCAGTACTTC.